This is a list of T cell receptor beta chains from one sample in a study of shared clonotypes between healthy human individuals. Produced via immunoSEQ multiplex PCR; TCRdb's table is partial and in-frame only. Found here are fewer than 850,000 clones, 90% to 98% of them singletons; the top ten hold over 0.2%. Sequencing was done on a sample of naive CD8+ T cells sorted from blood. The origin of the receptors is a man aged 30 to 39 in good health. CDR3s include the opening cysteine and the closing phenylalanine or tryptophan. A D gene is named only where the DNA matches it firmly. Only part of the rows carry a size: once, few, many, or a class if the clone is expanded.

size,V,J,D,CDR3,DNA
NA,TRBV28,TRBJ1-5,TRBD1,CASSWTGSDQPQHF,TGTGCCAGCAGTTGGACAGGAAGCGATCAGCCCCAGCATTTT
NA,TRBV9,TRBJ1-2,TRBD1,CASSTSGGYGYTF,TGTGCCAGCAGCACCTCAGGGGGCTATGGCTACACCTTC
NA,TRBV7-9,TRBJ1-1,TRBD1,CASSDPGGRHTEAFF,TGTGCCAGCAGTGATCCAGGGGGCCGGCACACTGAAGCTTTCTTT
NA,TRBV9,TRBJ1-1,TRBD1,CASSDYQGQGSTEAFF,TGTGCCAGCAGCGACTACCAGGGACAGGGATCTACTGAAGCTTTCTTT
NA,TRBV7-9,TRBJ2-7,TRBD2,CASSLIMGLAGYEQYF,TGTGCCAGCAGCTTAATTATGGGACTAGCTGGCTACGAGCAGTACTTC
once,TRBV2,TRBJ1-5,NA,CASGAAQGTQPQHF,TGTGCCAGCGGAGCAGCACAGGGAACTCAGCCCCAGCATTTT
NA,TRBV5-1,TRBJ2-1,TRBD2,CASSLGLGLAASSYNEQFF,TGCGCCAGCAGCTTGGGGTTAGGACTAGCGGCAAGCTCCTACAATGAGCAGTTCTTC
NA,TRBV7-9,TRBJ2-1,TRBD2,CASSPPAGEGFNEQFF,TGTGCCAGCAGCCCGCCAGCGGGAGAAGGGTTCAATGAGCAGTTCTTC
NA,TRBV5-8,TRBJ2-5,TRBD2,CASSRGLATEETQYF,TGTGCCAGCAGCAGGGGACTAGCCACCGAAGAGACCCAGTACTTC
NA,TRBV14,TRBJ2-2,TRBD2,CASSRLAGDSRNTGELFF,TGTGCCAGCAGCCGGCTAGCGGGAGACAGTAGGAACACCGGGGAGCTGTTTTTT
NA,TRBV16,TRBJ2-7,TRBD1,CASSLLDRASYEQYF,TGTGCCAGCAGCCTACTCGACAGGGCCTCCTACGAGCAGTACTTC
NA,TRBV13,TRBJ2-1,TRBD2,CASSLLSGSLVNEQFF,TGTGCCAGCAGCTTACTTAGCGGGAGTTTAGTGAATGAGCAGTTCTTC
NA,TRBV9,TRBJ2-7,NA,CASSAPGTGEVEQYF,TGTGCCAGCAGCGCCCCCGGGACTGGGGAGGTAGAGCAGTACTTC
NA,TRBV9,TRBJ2-3,TRBD2,CASSPRGGSTDTQYF,TGTGCCAGCAGCCCCCGGGGAGGGAGCACAGATACGCAGTATTTT
NA,TRBV11-2,TRBJ2-7,NA,CASSSWTAYEQYF,TGTGCCAGCAGCTCGTGGACGGCCTACGAGCAGTACTTC
once,TRBV5-6,TRBJ2-7,TRBD1,CASSFGTGALEQYF,TGTGCCAGCAGCTTCGGGACAGGGGCTCTCGAGCAGTACTTC
NA,TRBV19,TRBJ1-5,NA,CASTLVGGNPRPQHF,TGTGCCAGTACACTCGTGGGGGGAAATCCCAGGCCCCAGCATTTT
NA,TRBV28,TRBJ2-1,NA,CASSSNGEQFF,TGTGCCAGCAGCTCAAATGGTGAGCAGTTCTTC